Following are 9 T cell receptor beta chains from one sample sequenced in a study of blood T cells in healthy people across ages. With a J-beta primer mix and a sample-barcoded 5' primer, a second PCR ran about 7 to 12 cycles. MiXCR was run by TCRdb on the 5' RACE reads, yielding one entry per CDR3 protein. The sample includes over 1,500,000 distinct CDR3 sequences, 39% of them seen just once. Sequencing input: blood. The receptor source for this set is a human donor in good health.

This clonotype showed up just a few times. The chain combines TRBV13 with TRBJ1-2, with 7 positions matching TRBD1. The CDR3 contains 13 residues. V lost 5 bases, J lost 9 bases, and 9 bases stayed unmatched. The V gene's germline CDR1 is PRHDT and CDR2 FYEKMQ (reference sequence). The CDR3 region is CASSPGTEESYTF. The CDR3 region has the DNA TGTGCCAGCAGCCCCGGGACAGAAGAAAGCTACACCTTC.

This clonotype was counted at least ten times. The J gene is TRBJ2-1, the V gene TRBV2, with 9 bases that match TRBD2. Germline V lookup: CDR1 SNHLY, CDR2 FYNNEI. The CDR3 has 15 amino acids. The trim removed 2 bases at V and 10 bases at J, leaving 9 bases unmatched. The CDR3 loop reads CASSELAGAPGEQFF. The DNA of the CDR3 is TGTGCCAGCAGTGAATTAGCGGGGGCCCCGGGGGAGCAGTTCTTC.

There are a few counts of this clonotype. The CDR3 DNA reads TGTGCCAGCAGTCCAGGCCAGGGAATTGAGCAGTTCTTC. It encodes CASSPGQGIEQFF. The V call is TRBV6-5, the J call TRBJ2-1; D perhaps matches TRBD1 (5 bases). The CDR3 totals 13 residues. The V and J ends lost 5 bases and 9 bases respectively, with 14 bases between them. From germline, CDR1 is MNHEY and CDR2 SVGAGI.

The V gene is TRBV7-2, the J gene TRBJ1-2; TRBD1 matches at 8 bases. J was trimmed by 4 bases and V by 3 bases; bases with no gene match: 13. This CDR3 has 17 amino acids. Germline CDR1 and CDR2: SGHTA and FQGNSA. CDR3 coding DNA: TGTGCCAGCAGCTTTTTAGGGCCCGGGACAGGCATCTATGGCTACACCTTC. Amino acid sequence: CASSFLGPGTGIYGYTF.

In this sample, this clonotype turned up a few times. This chain's CDR3 is CASSLVEGIEQFF. CDR3 DNA sequence: TGTGCCAGCAGCTTAGTTGAGGGGATTGAGCAGTTCTTC. The V call is TRBV11-2, the J call TRBJ2-1, with D perhaps assigned TRBD1 or TRBD2 (5 bases each). Germline CDR1 is SGHAT and CDR2 is FQNNGV. Trimming pared 1 base from V and 9 bases from J, leaving 10 bases between. The CDR3 runs to 13 residues. The full variable domain, its missing parts supplied by reference TRBV11-2 and TRBJ2-1, is EAGVAQSPRYKIIEKRQSVAFWCNPISGHATLYWYQQILGQGPKLLIQFQNNGVVDDSQLPKDRFSAERLKGVDSTLKIQPAKLEDSAVYLCASSLVEGIEQFFGPGTRLTVL.

Points on this clonotype: A read error may be the cause here, since a much bigger clone is one base away. The V call is TRBV2, the J call TRBJ1-2; D gene ambiguous. There are 13 residues in the CDR3. Germline V gene sequence: CDR1 SNHLY, CDR2 FYNNEI. The ends were cut back, 6 bases at V and 2 bases at J, with 10 bases in the middle. The DNA for the CDR3 is TGTGCCAGCAGGGTCGAAGGGAACTATGGCTACACCTTC. This sequence encodes CASRVEGNYGYTF.

The CDR3 nucleotides read TGCGCCAGCAGCCAAGTGATCGGGGGCTATCCCTACGAGCAGTACTTC. Translated, it gives CASSQVIGGYPYEQYF. V usage is TRBV4-3 and J usage is TRBJ2-7, with D perhaps matching TRBD1 or TRBD2 (6 bases each). The germline V gene encodes CDR1 LGHNA and CDR2 YSLEER. The ends were cut back, 1 base at V and 2 bases at J, with 15 bases in the middle. CDR3 length equals 16 residues.

This clonotype has a handful of counts. The chain is built from TRBV7-2 and TRBJ1-5; no clear D gene. V was shortened by 0 bases and J by 2 bases, with 14 bases between the two germline ends. The CDR3 has 17 residues. CDR1 SGHTA and CDR2 FQGNSA come from the germline V gene. CDR3 sequence reads: CASSLAGGGVGNQPQHF. DNA of the CDR3: TGTGCCAGCAGCTTAGCGGGTGGCGGAGTAGGCAATCAGCCCCAGCATTTT.

The J gene is TRBJ2-7, the V gene TRBV20-1; no definite D call. V was pared by 3 bases and J by 5 bases, with 5 bases between. The CDR3 is 10 amino acids. Per germline, CDR1 DFQATT and CDR2 SNEGSKA (reference sequence). The CDR3 DNA is TGCAGTGCTAGTCTCAACGAGCAGTACTTC. Translated, it gives CSASLNEQYF.